A single sample is the source of the 6 T cell receptor beta chains below, sequenced in a study of beta chain features in type 1 diabetes. The antigens these receptors bind are not known. General study results and limits: Type 1 diabetes patients had TCRB CDR3s that were shorter (moderately but significantly so) in all four CD4+ subsets.

Expressed TCRB transcripts got sequenced, as all isolated RNA was reverse transcribed. Measured with immunoSEQ multiplex PCR; TCRdb has only the in-frame clones, and not every one. This table has under 300,000 clones, roughly 16% appearing once. Sequenced material: naive CD4+ T cells from blood. The receptors originated from a man aged 30 to 39 with type 1 diabetes.

This clone has just a few counts. The same CDR3 can be traced to other DNA sequences in this sample. The rearrangement links TRBV30 to TRBJ1-5; D is uncertain. Between the trimmed V and J ends, which lost 2 bases and 2 bases, there was a span of 7 bases. CDR1 GTSNPN and CDR2 SVGIG come from the germline V gene (reference sequence). This CDR3 is built from 13 residues. The CDR3 coding sequence is TGTGCCTGGAGTTCCCGGGGCAATCAGCCCCAGCATTTT. The encoded protein is CAWSSRGNQPQHF.

This chain links TRBV29-1 with TRBJ1-4; 9 bases match TRBD1. V dropped 3 bases and J dropped 5; count of bases not matched to a gene: 4. This CDR3 is 14 amino acids long. Germline assignment: CDR1 SQVTM and CDR2 ANQGSEA. CDR3: CSVDTGTGNEKLFF. The DNA for the CDR3 is TGCAGCGTTGACACCGGGACAGGGAATGAAAAACTGTTTTTT.

The chain couples TRBV5-4 to TRBJ1-1; 7 positions agree with TRBD1. V was pared by 5 bases and J by 1 base, with 5 bases of the junction left unmatched. The CDR3 spans 14 residues. CDR1 is SGHNT, CDR2 YYREEE, per germline (reference sequence). The CDR3 DNA reads TGTGCCAGCAGGCAGGGACAGTCGAACACTGAAGCTTTCTTT. Its translation is CASRQGQSNTEAFF. Full variable domain (missing parts from reference TRBV5-4 and TRBJ1-1): ETGVTQSPTHLIKTRGQQVTLRCSSQSGHNTVSWYQQALGQGPQFIFQYYREEENGRGNFPPRFSGLQFPNYSSELNVNALELDDSALYLCASRQGQSNTEAFFGQGTRLTVV.

The chain joins TRBV6-6 to TRBJ2-2; TRBD1 agrees at 8 bases. The V and J ends lost 8 bases and 5 bases, in that order; junction bases with no gene match: 4. The germline gives CDR1 MNHNY, CDR2 SVGAGI (reference sequence). This CDR3 spans 13 amino acids. The chain's CDR3 is CASGTGGTGELFF. CDR3 sequence (DNA): TGTGCCAGCGGGACAGGCGGGACCGGGGAGCTGTTTTTT.

J is TRBJ1-5 and V is TRBV7-2; TRBD1 matches at 10 bases. Germline V gene sequence: CDR1 SGHTA, CDR2 FQGNSA. The CDR3 has 19 residues. The trim removed 2 bases at V and 7 bases at J, leaving 17 bases unmatched. The DNA for the CDR3 is TGTGCCAGCAGCTTACTTCCCTTGATCGGGACAGGGGTTGGGCAGCCCCAGCATTTT. Translating it yields CASSLLPLIGTGVGQPQHF.

This clone was counted only a few times. The chain employs TRBV18 and TRBJ2-7; 8 positions agree with TRBD2. Germline trimming cut 2 bases from V and 0 bases from J; bases unmatched to any gene: 6. CDR3 size: 16 residues. CDR1 and CDR2 from the germline V gene are KGHSH and LQKENI. The DNA of the CDR3 is TGTGCCAGCTCACCATTTAGCGGGATAGACTCCTACGAGCAGTACTTC. Amino acids: CASSPFSGIDSYEQYF.